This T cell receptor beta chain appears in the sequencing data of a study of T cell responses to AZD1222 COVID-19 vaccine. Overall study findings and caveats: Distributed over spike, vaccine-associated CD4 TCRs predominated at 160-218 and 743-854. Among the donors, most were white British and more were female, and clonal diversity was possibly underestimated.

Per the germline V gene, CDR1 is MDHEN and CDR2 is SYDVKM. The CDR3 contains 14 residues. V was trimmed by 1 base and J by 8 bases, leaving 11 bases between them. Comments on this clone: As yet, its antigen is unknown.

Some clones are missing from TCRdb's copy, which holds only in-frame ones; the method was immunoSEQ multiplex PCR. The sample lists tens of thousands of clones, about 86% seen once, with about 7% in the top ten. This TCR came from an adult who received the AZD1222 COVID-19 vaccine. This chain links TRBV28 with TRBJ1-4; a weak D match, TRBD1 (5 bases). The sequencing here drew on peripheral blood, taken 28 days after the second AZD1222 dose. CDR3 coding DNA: TGTGCCAGCAGTTTATTAACTGGGGGGGAAAAACTGTTTTTT. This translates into CASSLLTGGEKLFF.